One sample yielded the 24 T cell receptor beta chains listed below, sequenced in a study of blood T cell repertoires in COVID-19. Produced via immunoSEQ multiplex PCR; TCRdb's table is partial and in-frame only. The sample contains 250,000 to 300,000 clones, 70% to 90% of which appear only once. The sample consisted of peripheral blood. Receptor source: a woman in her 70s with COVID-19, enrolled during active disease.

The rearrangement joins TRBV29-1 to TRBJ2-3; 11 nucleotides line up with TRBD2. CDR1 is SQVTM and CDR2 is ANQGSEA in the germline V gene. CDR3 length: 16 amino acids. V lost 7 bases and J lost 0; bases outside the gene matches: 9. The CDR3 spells CSASGGRGTSTDTQYF. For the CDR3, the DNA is TGCAGCGCTAGCGGGGGGAGGGGGACTAGCACAGATACGCAGTATTTT.

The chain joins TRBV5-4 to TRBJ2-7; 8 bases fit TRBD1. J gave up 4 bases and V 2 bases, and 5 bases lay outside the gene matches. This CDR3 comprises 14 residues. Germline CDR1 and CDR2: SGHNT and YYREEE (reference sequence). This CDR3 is CASSLQGEFYEQYF. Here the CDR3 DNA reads TGTGCCAGCAGCTTACAGGGGGAGTTTTACGAGCAGTACTTC.

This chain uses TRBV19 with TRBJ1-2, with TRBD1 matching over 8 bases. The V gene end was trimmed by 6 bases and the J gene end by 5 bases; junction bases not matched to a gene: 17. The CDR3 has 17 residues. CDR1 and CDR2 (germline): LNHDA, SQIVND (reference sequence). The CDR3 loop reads CASRLPRLAGGWYGYTF. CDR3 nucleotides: TGTGCCAGTAGATTACCCCGGCTGGCAGGGGGCTGGTATGGCTACACCTTC. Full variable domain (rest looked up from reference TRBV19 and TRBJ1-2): DGGITQSPKYLFRKEGQNVTLSCEQNLNHDAMYWYRQDPGQGLRLIYYSQIVNDFQKGDIAEGYSVSREKKESFPLTVTSAQKNPTAFYLCASRLPRLAGGWYGYTFGSGTRLTVV.

The CDR3 DNA reads TGTGCCAGCAGCTCTACAGGTTTAGGTACGCAGTATTTT. This translates into CASSSTGLGTQYF. V is TRBV6-5 and J is TRBJ2-3; D possibly corresponds to TRBD1 (5 bases). Germline lookup yields CDR1 MNHEY and CDR2 SVGAGI. This CDR3 comprises 13 residues. Trimming took off 6 bases at V and 8 bases at J, with 15 bases between the two ends.

The DNA of the CDR3 is TGTGCCAGCAGCGTAGACTGGAATGAGCAGTTCTTC. Translating gives CASSVDWNEQFF. V usage is TRBV9 and J usage is TRBJ2-1, with D unclear. Germline lookup yields CDR1 SGDLS and CDR2 YYNGEE. The CDR3 length is 12 residues. The V end was cut by 0 bases, the J end by 7 bases, with 5 bases between.

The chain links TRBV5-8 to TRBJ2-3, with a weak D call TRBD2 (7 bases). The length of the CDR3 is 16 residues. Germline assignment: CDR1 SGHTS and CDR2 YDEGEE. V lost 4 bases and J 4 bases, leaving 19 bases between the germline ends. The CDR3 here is CASSRGVGGPADTQYF. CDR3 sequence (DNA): TGTGCCAGCAGCCGGGGGGTTGGGGGGCCGGCAGATACGCAGTATTTT.

CDR3 nucleotide sequence: TGTGCCAGTGCGGGGGACTCTGGAAACACCATATATTTT. Translation: CASAGDSGNTIYF. V and J are TRBV19 and TRBJ1-3; weak D call: TRBD1 (5 bases). The CDR3 loop spans 13 amino acids. CDR1 LNHDA and CDR2 SQIVND come from the germline V gene (reference sequence). The ends were cut back, 8 bases at V and 0 bases at J, with 8 bases in the middle.

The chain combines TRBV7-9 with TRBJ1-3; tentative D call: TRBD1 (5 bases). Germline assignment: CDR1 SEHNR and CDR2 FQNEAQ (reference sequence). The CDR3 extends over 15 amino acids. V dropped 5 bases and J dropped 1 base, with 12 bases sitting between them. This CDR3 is CASSPLGDSGNTIYF. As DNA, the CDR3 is TGTGCCAGCAGCCCATTAGGGGATTCTGGAAACACCATATATTTT.

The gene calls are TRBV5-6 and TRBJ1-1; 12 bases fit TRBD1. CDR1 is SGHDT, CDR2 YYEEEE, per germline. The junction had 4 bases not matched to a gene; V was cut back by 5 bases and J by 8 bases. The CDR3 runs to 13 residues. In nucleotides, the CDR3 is TGTGCCAGCAGTCCCGGGACAGGGGGCGAAGCTTTCTTT. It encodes CASSPGTGGEAFF.

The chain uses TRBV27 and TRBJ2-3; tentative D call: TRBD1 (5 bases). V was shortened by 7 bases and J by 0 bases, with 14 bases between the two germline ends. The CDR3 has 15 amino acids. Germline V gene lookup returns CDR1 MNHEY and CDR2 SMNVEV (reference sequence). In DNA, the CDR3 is TGTGCCAGCAACCAGGGTCCGTATAGCACAGATACGCAGTATTTT. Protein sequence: CASNQGPYSTDTQYF.

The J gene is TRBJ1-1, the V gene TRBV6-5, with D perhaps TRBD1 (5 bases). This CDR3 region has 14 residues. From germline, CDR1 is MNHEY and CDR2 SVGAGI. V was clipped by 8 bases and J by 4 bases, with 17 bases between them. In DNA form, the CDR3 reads TGTGCCAGCGGGAAACCGGGGGGATCCACTGAAGCTTTCTTT. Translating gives CASGKPGGSTEAFF.

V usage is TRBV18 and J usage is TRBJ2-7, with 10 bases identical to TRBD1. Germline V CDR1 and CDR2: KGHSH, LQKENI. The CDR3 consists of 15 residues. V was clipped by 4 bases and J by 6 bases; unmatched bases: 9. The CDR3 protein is CASSLWTGGNSEQYF. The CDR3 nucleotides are TGTGCCAGCTCACTATGGACAGGGGGGAATAGCGAGCAGTACTTC.

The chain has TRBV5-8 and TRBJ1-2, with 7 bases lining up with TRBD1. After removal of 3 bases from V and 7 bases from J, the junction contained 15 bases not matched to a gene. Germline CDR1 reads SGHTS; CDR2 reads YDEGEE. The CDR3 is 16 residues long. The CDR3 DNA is TGTGCCAGCAGCTCCCCCCCTCTTGACAGGGCCGGTGGCTACACCTTC. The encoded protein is CASSSPPLDRAGGYTF.

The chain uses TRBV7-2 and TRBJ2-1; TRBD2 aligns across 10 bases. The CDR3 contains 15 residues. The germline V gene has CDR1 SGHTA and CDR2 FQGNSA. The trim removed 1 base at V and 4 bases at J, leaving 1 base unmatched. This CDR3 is CASSLGTSGYNEQFF. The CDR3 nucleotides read TGTGCCAGCAGCTTAGGGACTAGCGGTTACAATGAGCAGTTCTTC.

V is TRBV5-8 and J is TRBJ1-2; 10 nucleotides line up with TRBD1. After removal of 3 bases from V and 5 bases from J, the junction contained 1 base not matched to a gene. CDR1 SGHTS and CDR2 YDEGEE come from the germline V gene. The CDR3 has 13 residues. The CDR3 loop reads CASSWTGGYGYTF. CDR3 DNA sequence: TGTGCCAGCAGCTGGACAGGGGGGTATGGCTACACCTTC. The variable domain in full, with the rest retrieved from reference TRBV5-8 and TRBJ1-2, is EAGVTQSPTHLIKTRGQQATLRCSPISGHTSVYWYQQALGLGLQFLLWYDEGEERNRGNFPPRFSGRQFPNYSSELNVNALELEDSALYLCASSWTGGYGYTFGSGTRLTVV.

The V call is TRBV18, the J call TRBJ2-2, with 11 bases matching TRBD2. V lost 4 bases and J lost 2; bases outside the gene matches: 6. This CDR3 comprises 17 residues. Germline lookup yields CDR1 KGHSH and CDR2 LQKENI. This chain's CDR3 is CASSQGTSGINTGELFF. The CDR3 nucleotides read TGTGCCAGCTCACAAGGGACTAGCGGAATAAACACCGGGGAGCTGTTTTTT.

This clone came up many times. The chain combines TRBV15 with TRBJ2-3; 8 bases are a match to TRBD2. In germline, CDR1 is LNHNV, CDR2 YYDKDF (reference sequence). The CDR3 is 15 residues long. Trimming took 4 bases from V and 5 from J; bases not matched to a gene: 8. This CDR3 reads CATSTYGGAGDTQYF. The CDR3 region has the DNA TGTGCCACCAGCACTTACGGGGGGGCCGGAGATACGCAGTATTTT. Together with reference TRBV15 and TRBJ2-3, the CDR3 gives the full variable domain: DAMVIQNPRYQVTQFGKPVTLSCSQTLNHNVMYWYQQKSSQAPKLLFHYYDKDFNNEADTPDNFQSRRPNTSFCFLDIRSPGLGDTAMYLCATSTYGGAGDTQYFGPGTRLTVL.

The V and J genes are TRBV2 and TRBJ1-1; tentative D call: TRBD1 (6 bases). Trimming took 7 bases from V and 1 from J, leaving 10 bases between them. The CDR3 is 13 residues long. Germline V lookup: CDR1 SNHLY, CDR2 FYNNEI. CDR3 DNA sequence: TGTGCCAGCACCGTGGACAGGAACACTGAAGCTTTCTTT. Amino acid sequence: CASTVDRNTEAFF. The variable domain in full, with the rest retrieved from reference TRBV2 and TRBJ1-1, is EPEVTQTPSHQVTQMGQEVILRCVPISNHLYFYWYRQILGQKVEFLVSFYNNEISEKSEIFDDQFSVERPDGSNFTLKIRSTKLEDSAMYFCASTVDRNTEAFFGQGTRLTVV.

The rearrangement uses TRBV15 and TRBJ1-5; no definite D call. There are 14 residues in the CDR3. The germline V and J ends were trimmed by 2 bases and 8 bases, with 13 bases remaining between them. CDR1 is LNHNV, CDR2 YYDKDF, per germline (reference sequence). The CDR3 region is CATSRHRENEPQHF. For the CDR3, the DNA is TGTGCCACCAGCAGACACCGGGAGAATGAGCCCCAGCATTTT. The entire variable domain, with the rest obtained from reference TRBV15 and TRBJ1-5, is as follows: DAMVIQNPRYQVTQFGKPVTLSCSQTLNHNVMYWYQQKSSQAPKLLFHYYDKDFNNEADTPDNFQSRRPNTSFCFLDIRSPGLGDTAMYLCATSRHRENEPQHFGDGTRLSIL.

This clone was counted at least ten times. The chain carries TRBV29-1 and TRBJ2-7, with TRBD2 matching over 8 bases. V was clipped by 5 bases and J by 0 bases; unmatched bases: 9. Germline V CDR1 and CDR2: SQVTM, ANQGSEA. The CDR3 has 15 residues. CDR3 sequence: CSVLKLAETSYEQYF. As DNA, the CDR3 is TGCAGCGTTTTAAAACTAGCGGAGACCTCCTACGAGCAGTACTTC.

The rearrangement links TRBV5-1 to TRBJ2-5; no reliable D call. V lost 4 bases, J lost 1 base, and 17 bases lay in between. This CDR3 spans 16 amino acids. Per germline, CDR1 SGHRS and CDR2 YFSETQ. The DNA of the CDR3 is TGCGCCAGCAGCGACGGAGTGGCGTTCCCCCAAGAGACCCAGTACTTC. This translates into CASSDGVAFPQETQYF.

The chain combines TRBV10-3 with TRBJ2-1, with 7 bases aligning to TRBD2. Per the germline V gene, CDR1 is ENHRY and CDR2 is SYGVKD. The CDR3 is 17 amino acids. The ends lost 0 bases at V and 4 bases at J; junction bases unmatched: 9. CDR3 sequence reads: CAISESWGTTLYNEQFF. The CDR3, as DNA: TGTGCCATCAGTGAGTCGTGGGGGACTACCCTGTACAATGAGCAGTTCTTC.

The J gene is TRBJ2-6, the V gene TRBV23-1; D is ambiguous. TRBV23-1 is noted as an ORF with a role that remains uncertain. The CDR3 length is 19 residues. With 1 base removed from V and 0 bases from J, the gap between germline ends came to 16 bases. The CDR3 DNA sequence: TGCGCCAGCAGTCAATGGTTGACGCAGGTCGTCTCTGGGGCCAACGTCCTGACTTTC. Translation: CASSQWLTQVVSGANVLTF.

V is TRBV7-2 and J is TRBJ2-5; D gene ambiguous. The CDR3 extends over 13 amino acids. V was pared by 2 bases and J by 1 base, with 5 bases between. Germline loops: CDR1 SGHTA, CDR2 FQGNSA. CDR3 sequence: CASSLYSQETQYF. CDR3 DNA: TGTGCCAGCAGCTTATATTCCCAAGAGACCCAGTACTTC.